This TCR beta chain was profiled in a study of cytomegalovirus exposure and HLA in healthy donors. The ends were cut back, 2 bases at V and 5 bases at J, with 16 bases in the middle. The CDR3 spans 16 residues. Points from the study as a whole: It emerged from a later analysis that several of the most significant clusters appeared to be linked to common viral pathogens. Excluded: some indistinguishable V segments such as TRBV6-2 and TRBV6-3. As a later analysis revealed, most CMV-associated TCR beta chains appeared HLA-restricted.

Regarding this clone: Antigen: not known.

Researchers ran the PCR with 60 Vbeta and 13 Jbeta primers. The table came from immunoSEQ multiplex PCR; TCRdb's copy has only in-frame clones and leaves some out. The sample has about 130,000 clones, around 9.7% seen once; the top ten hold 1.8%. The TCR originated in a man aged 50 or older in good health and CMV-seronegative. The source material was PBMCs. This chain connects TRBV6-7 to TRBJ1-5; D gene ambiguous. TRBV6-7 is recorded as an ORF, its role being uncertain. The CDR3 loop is CASSYRPGVGDQPQHF. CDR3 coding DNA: TGTGCCAGCAGTTACCGCCCCGGGGTTGGGGATCAGCCCCAGCATTTT.